Given below is one TCR beta chain in context. Its antigen is still unknown. Base-call qualities are not available, and no considerably larger clone is one nucleotide away. Only healthy Caucasian donors were included. Sequences SGHAT (CDR1) and FQNNGV (CDR2) are obtained from the germline V gene. From the cysteine up to the phenylalanine, the CDR3 has a length of 13 residues. Only CDR3 DNA remains: 39 bases, in frame from the first base. The junction carries 7 bases between V and J, which are trimmed by 1 base and 5 bases respectively. The sample comes from a study of identical twins (dated by TCRdb to the mid-2010s). About the full investigation: TCR alpha and beta repertoires from monozygotic twins, unrelated adults of various ages and cord blood were deep-sequenced to test whether fetal clonotypes persist. To rule out contamination, the twin experiments were replicated at different times with different library preparation protocols.

Library construction relied on 5' RACE. The instrument given in TCRdb is Illumina HiSeq 2000. Template switching introduced a universal primer binding site; the final cDNA contained a unique molecular identifier, enabling accurate counting of TCR cDNA molecules. Specific primers in the conserved constant-segment region were used to synthesize first-strand cDNA for TCR alpha and beta chains. To control for contamination, every cDNA library carried two barcodes: a SMART-Mk sample barcode plus Illumina barcodes. TruSeq adapter sequences, together with Illumina sample barcodes, were added in two successive PCR steps. Sequencing of the TCR alpha and beta cDNA libraries was done on the Illumina HiSeq platform using custom primers. The paper's data handling went like this. MiGEC was used to process raw reads and extract unique molecular identifiers, and MiXCR was used to find CDR3 positions. For each individual, recombination models were inferred using an EM algorithm with the repgenHMM and IGoR tools. The analysis of shared clonotypes was done with the tcR package in R, with sharing normalized by the product of cloneset sizes. Out-of-frame nonproductive sequences were analyzed to study raw recombination free of thymic and clonal selection effects. TCRdb trimmed public reads at Q25 via fastp, called clones via MiXCR and kept in-frame beta chains. Under each unique CDR3 protein, matching rows form one entry showing the most common genes and DNA. The authors' filters were not applied to this entry. Recorded for this sample are around 1.7 million distinct CDR3 sequences; around a third of them occurred a single time. The ten largest clones capture 0.27% of the sample.

The research as a whole found: Abundant cord blood beta clonotypes had fewer insertions, young adult naive repertoires showed a similar but weaker trend, and memory repertoires showed no such trend. In beta out-of-frame sequences, excess twin sharing was weaker, because having fewer shared sequences lowered the signal-to-noise ratio. Because the same donors could not be followed over many years, the conclusions relied on cross-sectional statistical analysis. Zero-insertion analyses could be partly confounded by invariant T cells such as MAIT and iNKT, though diverse VJ usage argued against such confounding for most clonotypes. In monozygotic twins, out-of-frame TCR alpha sharing was systematically underestimated by recombination models, although the models agreed with sharing between unrelated individuals. Compared with coincidental sharing between unrelated individuals, an excess of low generation-probability sequences was observed among out-of-frame TCR alpha sequences shared between twins.

The chain couples TRBV11-2 to TRBJ2-3, with no confident D gene call. The receptor was isolated from a newborn girl in good health. Sequencing was performed on cord blood. The DNA sequence is as follows: TGTGCCAGCAGCTTAGGAGAAGTAGATACGCAGTATTTT. Its coded protein is CASSLGEVDTQYF.